Here is one T cell receptor beta chain with its context. The antigen is not known. The data stem from a study of T cell responses to AZD1222 COVID-19 vaccine. The study's findings and limits: White British donors predominated, females outnumbered males, and clonal diversity was possibly underestimated. Spike-specific TCR repertoires showed rising breadth and depth after two AZD1222 doses. Recipients of AZD1222 seropositive at baseline numbered only 5 or 6.

Produced via immunoSEQ multiplex PCR; TCRdb's table is partial and in-frame only. The data hold over 150,000 clones, with over 75% observed a single time. The germline V and J ends were trimmed by 0 bases and 5 bases, with 12 bases remaining between them. The germline CDR1 and CDR2 sequences are SGHRS and YFSETQ. The length of the CDR3 is 16 residues. The source is an adult in good health. The gene calls are TRBV5-1 and TRBJ1-6, with D possibly being TRBD1 (6 bases). Material: peripheral blood, obtained on day 0 of AZD1222 vaccination. CDR3 bases: TGCGCCAGCAGCTTGGATAGAGGGGGGAATAATTCACCCCTCCACTTT. Translated: CASSLDRGGNNSPLHF.